The 31 T cell receptor beta chains below come from one sample, sequenced in a study of blood T cell repertoires in COVID-19. Using immunoSEQ multiplex PCR, the repertoire was profiled, and TCRdb retains in-frame clones only, with some absent. This sample has 300,000 to 350,000 clones, with more than 70% found just once. The sequencing sample was made of peripheral blood. The receptors derive from a man aged 25-45 years with active or convalescent COVID-19.

This sequence joins TRBV4-3 and TRBJ1-1; D perhaps matches TRBD1 (5 bases). From germline, CDR1 is LGHNA and CDR2 YSLEER. Between the trimmed V and J ends, which lost 0 bases and 4 bases, there was a span of 12 bases. This CDR3 has 15 amino acids. The CDR3 DNA sequence: TGCGCCAGCAGCCAAGATCGGCAGGGACTCACTGAAGCTTTCTTT. Its protein product is CASSQDRQGLTEAFF.

This chain uses TRBV12-5 with TRBJ2-7, with TRBD1 identical over 7 bases. Germline V gene lookup returns CDR1 LGHNT and CDR2 FRNRAP. V shed 7 bases, J shed 4 bases, and the junction held 13 bases outside the gene matches. The CDR3 loop spans 15 amino acids. The chain's CDR3 is CASDRQGCLGYEQYF. CDR3 DNA: TGTGCTAGTGATCGACAGGGCTGCCTTGGGTACGAGCAGTACTTC.

The chain combines TRBV11-3 with TRBJ1-6, with 7 positions matching TRBD1. The V segment lost 5 bases and the J segment 0 bases; nucleotides outside the gene matches: 10. The CDR3 is 18 amino acids. The germline CDR1 and CDR2 sequences are SGHNT and YENEEA. DNA for the CDR3: TGTGCCAGCAGCATAAGACAGGGAGACAGCTCCTATAATTCACCCCTCCACTTT. It yields the protein CASSIRQGDSSYNSPLHF.

J is TRBJ2-3 and V is TRBV7-3, with D uncertain. V lost 2 bases, J lost 6 bases, and 9 bases lay in between. Germline V gene lookup returns CDR1 SGHTA and CDR2 FQGTGA. This CDR3 has 13 residues. The CDR3 nucleotides are TGTGCCAGCAGCTTACTAGGCTCTGATACGCAGTATTTT. Amino acid sequence: CASSLLGSDTQYF.

The chain combines TRBV2 with TRBJ2-3, with D possibly matching TRBD2 (6 bases). V lost 9 bases and J lost 1, with 17 bases in between. The CDR3 spans 15 residues. Germline V gives CDR1 SNHLY, CDR2 FYNNEI. For the CDR3, the DNA is TGTGCCAGTTCCGGGACTGTCCTGGGCACAGATACGCAGTATTTT. Residues: CASSGTVLGTDTQYF.

The chain carries TRBV19 and TRBJ2-7; tentatively, D is TRBD1 (7 bases). Trimming removed 5 bases from V and 2 bases from J, with 10 bases in between. Germline V gives CDR1 LNHDA, CDR2 SQIVND (reference sequence). This CDR3 has 13 residues. The CDR3 nucleotides read TGTGCCAGTAGTCTCAGGGGGGCCTACGAGCAGTACTTC. This gives the protein CASSLRGAYEQYF.

The V call is TRBV7-8, the J call TRBJ1-3; D is unclear. This CDR3 has 17 residues. The V end lost 2 bases, the J end lost 1 base, and 15 bases lay between the germline ends. CDR1 and CDR2 from the germline V gene are SGHVS and FQNEAQ. The CDR3 DNA reads TGTGCCAGCAGCTTATGGGCGGGTAGTTCTTCTGGAAACACCATATATTTT. It codes for CASSLWAGSSSGNTIYF. The entire variable domain, with the rest obtained from reference TRBV7-8 and TRBJ1-3, is as follows: GAGVSQSPRYKVAKRGQDVALRCDPISGHVSLFWYQQALGQGPEFLTYFQNEAQLDKSGLPSDRFFAERPEGSVSTLKIQRTQQEDSAVYLCASSLWAGSSSGNTIYFGEGSWLTVV.

This clone has just a few counts. This chain links TRBV7-9 with TRBJ1-6; D call uncertain. Trimming removed 10 bases from V and 7 bases from J, with 14 bases in between. The CDR3 spans 13 residues. The V gene's germline CDR1 is SEHNR and CDR2 FQNEAQ (reference sequence). Here the CDR3 DNA reads TGTGCCACCGATGAGGCAGCAAATTCACCCCTCCACTTT. It specifies CATDEAANSPLHF.

The chain employs TRBV18 and TRBJ1-4; D gene uncertain. Germline CDR1 is KGHSH and CDR2 is LQKENI. The V and J ends lost 6 bases and 2 bases respectively, with 7 bases between them. The CDR3 is 13 residues long. The CDR3 nucleotides are TGTGCCAGCTCCTCCCCCACTAATGAAAAACTGTTTTTT. It yields the protein CASSSPTNEKLFF.

This chain connects TRBV11-2 to TRBJ1-4; D is unresolved. CDR3 length equals 13 residues. V was trimmed by 3 bases and J by 2 bases, leaving 4 bases between them. Per the germline V gene, CDR1 is SGHAT and CDR2 is FQNNGV. The CDR3 reads CASSFPTNEKLFF. The CDR3 DNA reads as TGTGCCAGCAGCTTTCCGACTAATGAAAAACTGTTTTTT.

The V and J genes are TRBV7-3 and TRBJ2-1; 11 bases agree with TRBD2. This CDR3 contains 16 residues. Germline trimming cut 4 bases from V and 11 bases from J; bases unmatched to any gene: 13. CDR1 is SGHTA and CDR2 is FQGTGA in the germline V gene. The DNA of the CDR3 is TGTGCCAGCAGCTCCCAACCAGGACTAGCGGGCACCCAGCAGTTCTTC. Amino acid sequence: CASSSQPGLAGTQQFF.

V gene TRBV5-6 combines with J gene TRBJ1-2; tentatively, D is TRBD1 (5 bases). The CDR3 is made up of 13 amino acids. The germline V gene has CDR1 SGHDT and CDR2 YYEEEE. The V and J ends lost 0 bases and 3 bases respectively, with 6 bases between them. DNA for the CDR3: TGTGCCAGCAGCTTGGACAGGCACTATGGCTACACCTTC. Its protein is CASSLDRHYGYTF.

This chain connects TRBV24-1 to TRBJ1-5; TRBD1 is a possible D gene (5 bases). Trimming pared 1 base from V and 7 bases from J, leaving 10 bases between. The CDR3 is made up of 14 amino acids. Germline loops: CDR1 KGHDR, CDR2 SFDVKD. CDR3: CATSDLDSSQPQHF. CDR3 coding DNA: TGTGCCACCAGTGATTTAGACAGTTCCCAGCCCCAGCATTTT.

The chain couples TRBV10-2 to TRBJ1-1, with TRBD1 matching 7 bases. The CDR3 sequence is 13 residues long. CDR1 is WSHSY, CDR2 SAAADI, per germline. The V gene end was trimmed by 2 bases and the J gene end by 5 bases; junction bases not matched to a gene: 2. This CDR3 is CASSEAGGTEAFF. The CDR3, as DNA: TGCGCCAGCAGTGAGGCAGGGGGAACTGAAGCTTTCTTT.

The rearrangement joins TRBV19 to TRBJ1-4; D may be TRBD1 (6 bases). CDR1 LNHDA and CDR2 SQIVND come from the germline V gene (reference sequence). Trimming stripped 3 bases from V and 11 bases from J, with 13 bases between. The CDR3 extends over 13 amino acids. This chain's CDR3 is CASSIDPQGKLFF. The DNA of the CDR3 is TGTGCCAGTAGTATCGACCCGCAGGGGAAACTGTTTTTT.

This clone was recorded a few times. The chain uses TRBV24-1 and TRBJ1-5, with D possibly being TRBD1 (6 bases). Germline assignment: CDR1 KGHDR and CDR2 SFDVKD. This CDR3 comprises 17 residues. V gave up 4 bases and J gave up 1 base, with 16 bases separating them. This chain's CDR3 is CATSEATGLRSNQPQHF. The CDR3 DNA reads as TGTGCCACCAGTGAGGCTACAGGGTTGCGGAGCAATCAGCCCCAGCATTTT.

The genes are TRBV4-1 and TRBJ2-1, with 10 bases identical to TRBD2. The CDR3 has 18 residues. With 0 bases clipped from V and 6 bases from J, the junction kept 11 bases outside the gene matches. Germline V CDR1 and CDR2: MGHRA, YSYEKL. The CDR3 reads CASSQDGRAGGRSNEQFF. In nucleotides, the CDR3 is TGCGCCAGCAGCCAAGATGGAAGAGCGGGAGGGCGGTCCAATGAGCAGTTCTTC.

The CDR3 DNA is TGCGCCAGCAGCCAAGATATCCTAGCTTACTACAATGAGCAGTTCTTC. Translated, it gives CASSQDILAYYNEQFF. The V gene is TRBV4-1, the J gene TRBJ2-1; weak D call: TRBD2 (5 bases). CDR1 and CDR2 from the germline V gene are MGHRA and YSYEKL. Trimming removed 0 bases at V and 3 bases at J, with 12 bases between. This CDR3 is 16 amino acids long.

The J gene is TRBJ2-3, the V gene TRBV19; D possibly corresponds to TRBD2 (6 bases). This CDR3 has 14 residues. The germline V gene encodes CDR1 LNHDA and CDR2 SQIVND (reference sequence). Trimming stripped 6 bases from V and 4 bases from J, with 14 bases between. CDR3 sequence reads: CASSRLSGPDTQYF. The CDR3 bases are TGTGCCAGTAGCCGCCTTAGCGGCCCAGATACGCAGTATTTT.

The chain is built from TRBV4-1 and TRBJ1-5; possibly TRBD1 for D (5 bases). The germline V and J ends were trimmed by 2 bases and 2 bases, with 16 bases remaining between them. Per germline, CDR1 MGHRA and CDR2 YSYEKL. The CDR3 is 17 amino acids. CDR3 region: CASSQPAKGRRNQPQHF. The CDR3 nucleotides are TGCGCCAGCAGCCAACCGGCGAAGGGGAGGCGCAATCAGCCCCAGCATTTT.

The J gene is TRBJ1-2, the V gene TRBV2, with D perhaps TRBD1 (5 bases). V was cut by 0 bases and J by 7 bases, with 18 bases left in between. The CDR3 extends over 16 amino acids. CDR1 is SNHLY and CDR2 is FYNNEI in the germline V gene. CDR3 in amino acids: CASSEAQRRGSSGYTF. The CDR3 DNA reads as TGTGCCAGCAGTGAAGCGCAGAGAAGGGGCTCCTCTGGCTACACCTTC.

This chain connects TRBV30 to TRBJ2-2; 7 bases match TRBD2. Germline V gene data show CDR1 as GTSNPN and CDR2 as SVGIG (reference sequence). The CDR3 totals 14 residues. The J segment lost 5 bases and the V segment lost 2 bases, leaving 5 bases of the junction unmatched. The CDR3 bases are TGTGCCTGGAGTCTTTGGGAGGGAACCGGGGAGCTGTTTTTT. Translation gives CAWSLWEGTGELFF.

CDR3 residues: CASSPSLSDGYTF. The CDR3 bases are TGTGCCAGCAGCCCCTCTTTGAGCGATGGCTACACCTTC. The chain combines TRBV14 with TRBJ1-2; D unclear. V was cut by 4 bases and J by 6 bases, with 12 bases left in between. Germline-derived CDR1 and CDR2 are SGHDN and FVKESK. The CDR3 has 13 residues.

The J gene is TRBJ2-3, the V gene TRBV7-6; TRBD2 is a possible D gene (5 bases). This CDR3 is built from 17 residues. CDR1 SGHVS and CDR2 FNYEAQ come from the germline V gene. Trimming removed 0 bases at V and 2 bases at J, with 15 bases between. In DNA form, the CDR3 reads TGTGCCAGCAGCTTAGCGGATTTTCGGGAATCCACAGATACGCAGTATTTT. It translates to CASSLADFRESTDTQYF. Based on the CDR3 plus reference TRBV7-6 and TRBJ2-3, the full variable domain is GAGVSQSPRYKVTKRGQDVALRCDPISGHVSLYWYRQALGQGPEFLTYFNYEAQQDKSGLPNDRFSAERPEGSISTLTIQRTEQRDSAMYRCASSLADFRESTDTQYFGPGTRLTVL.

The chain couples TRBV27 to TRBJ2-5, with D tentatively TRBD1 (6 bases). Germline loops: CDR1 MNHEY, CDR2 SMNVEV (reference sequence). The CDR3 totals 15 residues. Deletions cut 2 bases from V and 5 bases from J, with 15 bases between. The CDR3: CASSLMGALFETQYF. The CDR3 DNA follows: TGTGCCAGCAGTTTAATGGGGGCTCTGTTTGAGACCCAGTACTTC.

In this sample, this clone turned up a few times. The chain uses TRBV27 and TRBJ1-2, with 11 bases lining up with TRBD1. With 5 bases clipped from V and 7 bases from J, the junction kept 9 bases outside the gene matches. The CDR3 consists of 15 residues. The germline V gene has CDR1 MNHEY and CDR2 SMNVEV (reference sequence). For the CDR3, the DNA is TGTGCCAGCAGTCCCTGGGGACAGGGGGGTAGTGGCTACACCTTC. Its protein is CASSPWGQGGSGYTF.

The rearrangement uses TRBV9 and TRBJ2-1, with D maybe TRBD2 (6 bases). V lost 2 bases, J lost 4 bases, and 19 bases lay in between. The CDR3 extends over 17 amino acids. Germline V gene sequence: CDR1 SGDLS, CDR2 YYNGEE. CDR3 sequence: CASSVGIGRGPYNEQFF. The CDR3 DNA reads as TGTGCCAGCAGCGTCGGGATTGGGCGGGGACCTTACAATGAGCAGTTCTTC. The full variable domain, its missing parts supplied by reference TRBV9 and TRBJ2-1, is DSGVTQTPKHLITATGQRVTLRCSPRSGDLSVYWYQQSLDQGLQFLIQYYNGEERAKGNILERFSAQQFPDLHSELNLSSLELGDSALYFCASSVGIGRGPYNEQFFGPGTRLTVL.

The V call is TRBV28, the J call TRBJ2-1; D is uncertain. V lost 5 bases and J 8 bases, leaving 22 bases between the germline ends. Germline CDR1 MDHEN, CDR2 SYDVKM. This CDR3 contains 16 residues. The CDR3 sequence: CASSSISVRGTDEQFF. The CDR3 DNA sequence: TGTGCCAGCAGTAGCATCAGCGTCAGAGGAACCGATGAGCAGTTCTTC. Drawing the rest from reference TRBV28 and TRBJ2-1, the complete variable domain is DVKVTQSSRYLVKRTGEKVFLECVQDMDHENMFWYRQDPGLGLRLIYFSYDVKMKEKGDIPEGYSVSREKKERFSLILESASTNQTSMYLCASSSISVRGTDEQFFGPGTRLTVL.

The chain has TRBV12-3 or TRBV12-4 and TRBJ2-5, with D unresolved. V shed 2 bases and J shed 7 bases, with 5 bases lying between them. The CDR3 runs to 11 residues. As DNA, the CDR3 is TGTGCCAGCAGTTTATACGGGACCCAGTACTTC. It codes for CASSLYGTQYF.

The chain uses TRBV7-2 and TRBJ1-1; 8 bases are shared with TRBD1. The CDR3 covers 14 residues. V was clipped by 5 bases and J by 8 bases; unmatched bases: 10. From germline, CDR1 is SGHTA and CDR2 FQGNSA. The CDR3 reads CASSPRTGRKEAFF. CDR3 DNA: TGTGCCAGCAGCCCCCGGACAGGGAGGAAGGAAGCTTTCTTT.

The gene calls are TRBV7-2 and TRBJ2-1, with 10 bases aligning to TRBD2. The CDR3 has 16 amino acids. Germline-derived CDR1 and CDR2 are SGHTA and FQGNSA. With V trimmed by 6 bases and J by 6 bases, 11 bases remained unmatched. Written as DNA, the CDR3 is TGTGCCAGCAGGTGGGCTAGCGGGAGTCGGGCCAATGAGCAGTTCTTC. Translation: CASRWASGSRANEQFF.